Following are 16 T cell receptor beta chains from one sample sequenced in a study of blood T cell repertoires in COVID-19. Repertoires were generated with immunoSEQ multiplex PCR, while TCRdb's copy carries only in-frame clones and drops some. The table has around 300,000 clones, about 87% seen once. Sequences were obtained from peripheral blood. The receptors were gathered from a woman between 25 and 40 years old with COVID-19, enrolled during active disease.

V is TRBV4-1 and J is TRBJ2-3, with 10 bases identical to TRBD1. Trimming at V came to 0 bases and at J to 6 bases, leaving 9 bases not matched to a gene. Per the germline V gene, CDR1 is MGHRA and CDR2 is YSYEKL. The CDR3 spans 17 residues. The CDR3 nucleotides are TGCGCCAGCAGCCAAGACTCCGGGACAGGGGATTGGGATACGCAGTATTTT. Protein: CASSQDSGTGDWDTQYF.

The chain has TRBV4-1 and TRBJ2-6; TRBD1 agrees at 9 bases. The germline V gene has CDR1 MGHRA and CDR2 YSYEKL. V dropped 2 bases and J dropped 0; count of bases not matched to a gene: 5. The CDR3 is 18 amino acids. The CDR3 region is CASSQRDRASSGANVLTF. The CDR3 nucleotides read TGCGCCAGCAGCCAAAGGGACAGGGCAAGCTCTGGGGCCAACGTCCTGACTTTC.

The chain couples TRBV7-9 to TRBJ2-2; 12 positions match TRBD2. Germline lookup yields CDR1 SEHNR and CDR2 FQNEAQ (reference sequence). The CDR3 extends over 18 amino acids. Germline trimming cut 4 bases from V and 0 bases from J; bases unmatched to any gene: 6. As DNA, the CDR3 is TGTGCCAGCAGCTCCTGGACTAGCGGGACCTCGAACACCGGGGAGCTGTTTTTT. This gives the protein CASSSWTSGTSNTGELFF. Together with reference TRBV7-9 and TRBJ2-2, the CDR3 gives the full variable domain: DTGVSQNPRHKITKRGQNVTFRCDPISEHNRLYWYRQTLGQGPEFLTYFQNEAQLEKSRLLSDRFSAERPKGSFSTLEIQRTEQGDSAMYLCASSSWTSGTSNTGELFFGEGSRLTVL.

V usage is TRBV6-7 and J usage is TRBJ1-5; D unresolved. TRBV6-7 is annotated as an ORF whose role is uncertain. The CDR3 contains 12 residues. V shed 2 bases and J shed 3 bases, with 2 bases lying between them. CDR3 amino acids: CASSYLNQPQHF. The CDR3 DNA sequence: TGTGCCAGCAGTTACCTCAATCAGCCCCAGCATTTT.

The gene calls are TRBV10-3 and TRBJ2-5, with TRBD1 matching over 8 bases. This CDR3 spans 17 amino acids. Germline V gene sequence: CDR1 ENHRY, CDR2 SYGVKD. After removal of 3 bases from V and 5 bases from J, the junction contained 14 bases not matched to a gene. CDR3 protein: CAISDPDREVSGETQYF. DNA of the CDR3: TGTGCCATCAGTGACCCGGACAGGGAAGTTTCTGGGGAGACCCAGTACTTC.

The chain is built from TRBV7-9 and TRBJ1-2; 9 bases are shared with TRBD1. V shed 11 bases and J 8 bases; nucleotides not matched to a gene: 9. CDR1 is SEHNR, CDR2 FQNEAQ, per germline (reference sequence). This CDR3 contains 12 residues. The CDR3 DNA reads as TGTGCCTCCGAGGGACAGGGTTTGGGCTACACCTTC. Translation gives CASEGQGLGYTF.

V usage is TRBV6-5 and J usage is TRBJ2-2, with D tentatively TRBD1 (5 bases). Germline V gene lookup returns CDR1 MNHEY and CDR2 SVGAGI. Trimming took off 7 bases at V and 0 bases at J, with 12 bases between the two ends. The CDR3 contains 15 residues. Written as DNA, the CDR3 is TGTGCCAGCACCCTCCAGGACACGAACACCGGGGAGCTGTTTTTT. Protein: CASTLQDTNTGELFF.

The chain joins TRBV18 to TRBJ2-3; TRBD2 agrees at 13 bases. V shed 0 bases, J shed 6 bases, and the junction held 3 bases outside the gene matches. The CDR3 spans 16 residues. The germline CDR1 and CDR2 sequences are KGHSH and LQKENI. As DNA, the CDR3 is TGTGCCAGCTCACCACCGGGACTAGCGGGGTCGGATACGCAGTATTTT. This sequence encodes CASSPPGLAGSDTQYF.

The gene calls are TRBV5-1 and TRBJ1-1; 10 bases are shared with TRBD1. Trimming removed 4 bases from V and 6 bases from J; junction bases left unmatched: 6. Per germline, CDR1 SGHRS and CDR2 YFSETQ. The length of the CDR3 is 14 residues. CDR3 in DNA: TGCGCCAGCAGCCCCGGGGACAGGGGCGCTGAAGCTTTCTTT. It encodes CASSPGDRGAEAFF. Based on the CDR3 plus reference TRBV5-1 and TRBJ1-1, the full variable domain is KAGVTQTPRYLIKTRGQQVTLSCSPISGHRSVSWYQQTPGQGLQFLFEYFSETQRNKGNFPGRFSGRQFSNSRSEMNVSTLELGDSALYLCASSPGDRGAEAFFGQGTRLTVV.

The chain carries TRBV6-5 and TRBJ2-7; perhaps TRBD1 as D (7 bases). Germline loops: CDR1 MNHEY, CDR2 SVGAGI. This CDR3 is 14 amino acids long. V lost 6 bases and J lost 2, with 14 bases in between. CDR3: CASSRTGGPYEQYV. In DNA form, the CDR3 reads TGTGCCAGCAGCCGGACAGGAGGGCCCTACGAGCAGTACGTC.

The chain joins TRBV7-2 to TRBJ1-1; weak D call: TRBD1 (6 bases). CDR1 and CDR2 from the germline V gene are SGHTA and FQGNSA. This CDR3 is built from 18 residues. V lost 4 bases, J lost 6 bases, and 27 bases lay in between. Written as DNA, the CDR3 is TGTGCCAGCAGCTCTTACCCTACAGGGTTCAGGACCTCAGCTGAAGCTTTCTTT. Translating it yields CASSSYPTGFRTSAEAFF.

This clone has only one observation. The chain has TRBV7-8 and TRBJ2-5; 9 nucleotides align to TRBD2. The V segment lost 2 bases and the J segment 4 bases; nucleotides outside the gene matches: 5. Per germline, CDR1 SGHVS and CDR2 FQNEAQ. The CDR3 sequence is 15 residues long. The CDR3 sequence: CASSLLAGFLETQYF. CDR3 nucleotides: TGTGCCAGCAGCTTACTAGCGGGGTTCCTAGAGACCCAGTACTTC.

The rearrangement links TRBV2 to TRBJ1-2, with 8 bases that match TRBD1. The CDR3 covers 14 residues. V lost 8 bases, J lost 5 bases, and 10 bases stayed unmatched. Germline V gene data show CDR1 as SNHLY and CDR2 as FYNNEI. The CDR3 loop reads CASLGGQGWYGYTF. For the CDR3, the DNA is TGTGCCAGCTTAGGAGGACAGGGATGGTATGGCTACACCTTC.

The rearrangement uses TRBV2 and TRBJ1-2, with TRBD1 matching 8 bases. After removal of 7 bases from V and 8 bases from J, the junction contained 9 bases not matched to a gene. CDR3 length: 13 amino acids. The V gene's germline CDR1 is SNHLY and CDR2 FYNNEI. The CDR3 loop is CASKTDRAGGYTF. CDR3 nucleotides: TGTGCCAGCAAAACGGACAGGGCGGGAGGCTACACCTTC. The full variable domain, completed using reference TRBV2 and TRBJ1-2, is EPEVTQTPSHQVTQMGQEVILRCVPISNHLYFYWYRQILGQKVEFLVSFYNNEISEKSEIFDDQFSVERPDGSNFTLKIRSTKLEDSAMYFCASKTDRAGGYTFGSGTRLTVV.

The CDR3 bases are TGTGCCAGCAGCTCAACAGGGGGCTTAGGGGAAAAACTGTTTTTT. Protein product: CASSSTGGLGEKLFF. This sequence joins TRBV14 and TRBJ1-4, with 9 bases aligning to TRBD1. Germline V gene sequence: CDR1 SGHDN, CDR2 FVKESK. V shed 5 bases, J shed 8 bases, and the junction held 9 bases outside the gene matches. This CDR3 has 15 residues.

The chain employs TRBV7-8 and TRBJ1-6; TRBD1 might be the D (5 bases). Germline loops: CDR1 SGHVS, CDR2 FQNEAQ. The CDR3 is 13 amino acids. V lost 11 bases and J 6 bases, leaving 14 bases between the germline ends. The CDR3 DNA reads as TGTGCCGCCGGCCAGGGCCCTAATTCACCCCTCCACTTT. Amino acid sequence: CAAGQGPNSPLHF.